This T cell receptor beta chain is from a study of blood T cell repertoires in COVID-19. The overall study: The cDNA or gDNA used as material had been derived from T cells, B-cell-depleted T cells, or PBMCs.

As handled by the study authors: Estimation of nucleated cell counts relied on the amplification of reference gene primers. The repertoire was sequenced with immunoSEQ multiplex PCR; TCRdb's copy has only in-frame clones and lacks some. Clonal size and the V and J genes are those of that table, whereas D and trimming came from the DNA. In the table there are 52,000 or so clones, 70% to 85% of which are singletons. The receptor comes from a human donor in a cohort sampled during active COVID-19. The sequenced material came from peripheral blood.

The CDR3 nucleotides are TGTGCCAGCAGCTTATGGAGCGGGAGGGCTCTTGAGCAGTTCTTC. Translated, it gives CASSLWSGRALEQFF. The chain employs TRBV7-9 and TRBJ2-1, with TRBD2 matching 10 bases. V trimming: 2 bases; J trimming: 9 bases; junction bases outside the gene matches: 7. In germline, CDR1 is SEHNR, CDR2 FQNEAQ (reference sequence). The CDR3 totals 15 residues.